A single sample is the source of the 8 T cell receptor beta chains below, sequenced in a study of regulatory T cells in long-lasting Graves disease. Time point of the sample: newly diagnosed GD, antithyroid drugs for less than 3 months. PBMC-derived RNA was used for the TCR library. iRepertoire HTBI primers and Arm-PCR of CDR3 regions built TCR beta libraries. Via MiXCR, TCRdb re-called the multiplex PCR reads, giving one row per CDR3 protein. The data hold some 600,000 distinct CDR3 sequences, with about 15% observed a single time. The same specimen was also included in a second study, on T cells in Graves' hyperthyroidism and ophthalmopathy.

The material was peripheral blood mononuclear cells (PBMCs), obtained at new diagnosis, from a patient treated with antithyroid drugs. These receptors were collected from a man in his late teens or twenties with Graves disease.

A few counts support this clonotype. The J gene is TRBJ1-1, the V gene TRBV6-1; 8 bases agree with TRBD1. The CDR3 spans 17 residues. J was trimmed by 3 bases and V by 3 bases; bases with no gene match: 12. The V gene's germline CDR1 is MNHNS and CDR2 SASEGT. CDR3: CASSDGQGSGGDTEAFF. The DNA for the CDR3 is TGTGCCAGCAGTGACGGACAGGGTTCAGGCGGGGACACTGAAGCTTTCTTT.

Only a few counts were recorded for this clonotype. One end of the junction fails to match germline, which may point to a read error. The chain uses TRBV6-4 and TRBJ2-1; D possibly uses TRBD1 or TRBD2 (5 bases each). Germline assignment: CDR1 MRHNA and CDR2 SNTAGT. This CDR3 spans 12 amino acids. In nucleotides, the CDR3 is TGTGCCAGCACAGGGACCCACAATGAGCGGTTCTTC. It encodes CASTGTHNERFF.

This clonotype was found many times. This chain links TRBV5-1 with TRBJ1-1; 7 nucleotides agree with TRBD1. This CDR3 has 17 residues. The V gene end was trimmed by 1 base and the J gene end by 1 base; junction bases not matched to a gene: 10. Germline values: CDR1 SGHRS, CDR2 YFSETQ. CDR3: CASSLRQGVMGNTEAFF. CDR3 in DNA: TGCGCCAGCAGCTTGAGGCAGGGGGTTATGGGGAACACTGAAGCTTTCTTT.

This clonotype was observed at least ten times. This chain connects TRBV2 to TRBJ2-7, with D perhaps being TRBD1 or TRBD2 (5 bases each). Trimming stripped 8 bases from V and 0 bases from J, with 11 bases between. The CDR3 has 13 residues. The germline V gene has CDR1 SNHLY and CDR2 FYNNEI. Here the CDR3 DNA reads TGTGCCAGCCGGGACGGTCTCTCCTACGAGCAGTACTTC. Protein sequence: CASRDGLSYEQYF.

In its sample, this clonotype was seen many times. This rearrangement joins TRBV30 to TRBJ1-3; 10 nucleotides line up with TRBD1. The CDR3 spans 16 residues. Germline assignment: CDR1 GTSNPN and CDR2 SVGIG (reference sequence). With 0 bases clipped from V and 3 bases from J, the junction kept 5 bases outside the gene matches. CDR3: CAWSVDRGRDGNTIYF. The CDR3, as DNA: TGTGCCTGGAGTGTAGACAGGGGGCGCGATGGAAACACCATATATTTT.

This clonotype was picked up many times. V is TRBV7-9 and J is TRBJ2-7; D perhaps matches TRBD2 (6 bases). Germline CDR1 is SEHNR and CDR2 is FQNEAQ (reference sequence). Trimming pared 3 bases from V and 5 bases from J, leaving 20 bases between. The CDR3 is 16 residues long. This chain's CDR3 is CASSFGGSSSHDEQYF. In DNA, the CDR3 is TGTGCCAGCAGCTTTGGAGGGTCTTCGAGTCACGACGAGCAGTACTTC.

This clonotype occurred many times. The chain joins TRBV2 to TRBJ2-7, with D perhaps TRBD2 (5 bases). The CDR3 covers 13 residues. CDR1 SNHLY and CDR2 FYNNEI come from the germline V gene. V was shortened by 3 bases and J by 7 bases, with 13 bases between the two germline ends. Here the CDR3 DNA reads TGTGCCAGCAGTGATACGCCCCGGGGAGAGCAGTACTTC. Translation: CASSDTPRGEQYF.

This clonotype has a count of ten or more. The chain carries TRBV12-3 or TRBV12-4 and TRBJ2-7; 10 bases agree with TRBD2. The CDR3 totals 14 residues. Trimming took 6 bases from V and 2 from J; bases not matched to a gene: 4. The CDR3 bases are TGTGCCAGCAGCACGAGCGGGAGGGCCTACGAGCAGTACTTC. Translating gives CASSTSGRAYEQYF.